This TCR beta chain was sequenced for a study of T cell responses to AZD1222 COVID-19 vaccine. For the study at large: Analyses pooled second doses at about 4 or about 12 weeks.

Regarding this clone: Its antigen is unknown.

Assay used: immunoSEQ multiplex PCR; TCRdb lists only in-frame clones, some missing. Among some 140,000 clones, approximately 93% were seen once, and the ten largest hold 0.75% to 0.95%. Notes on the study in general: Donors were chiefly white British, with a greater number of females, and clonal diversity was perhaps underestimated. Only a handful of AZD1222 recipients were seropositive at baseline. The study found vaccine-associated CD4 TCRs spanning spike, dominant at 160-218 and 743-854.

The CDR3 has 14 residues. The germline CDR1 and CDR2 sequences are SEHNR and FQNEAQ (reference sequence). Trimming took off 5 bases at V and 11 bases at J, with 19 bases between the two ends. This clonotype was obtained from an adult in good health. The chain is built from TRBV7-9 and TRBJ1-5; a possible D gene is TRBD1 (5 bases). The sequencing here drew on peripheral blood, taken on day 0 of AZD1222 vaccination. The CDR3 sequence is CASSPGPGGWTQHF. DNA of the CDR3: TGTGCCAGCAGCCCCGGGCCCGGGGGGTGGACCCAGCATTTT. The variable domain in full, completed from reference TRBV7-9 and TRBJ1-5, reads DTGVSQNPRHKITKRGQNVTFRCDPISEHNRLYWYRQTLGQGPEFLTYFQNEAQLEKSRLLSDRFSAERPKGSFSTLEIQRTEQGDSAMYLCASSPGPGGWTQHFGDGTRLSIL.